This TCR beta chain was retrieved from a study of blood T cell repertoires in COVID-19. The wider study: Collection of acute and convalescent COVID-19 samples took place in the United States, Italy and Spain. Sources were T cells, B-cell-depleted T cells, or PBMCs; the material itself was cDNA or gDNA.

The CDR3 loop spans 13 amino acids. V was pared by 5 bases and J by 7 bases, with 14 bases between. The germline gives CDR1 MRHNA, CDR2 SNTAGT. As handled by the study authors: It was from reference gene primer amplification that nucleated cell counts were estimated. Sequenced by immunoSEQ multiplex PCR; TCRdb stores in-frame clones only, minus some. From that table come the V and J calls and clone size; the DNA was used to work out D and trimming. This sample has 250,000 to 300,000 clones, with roughly 88% found just once. The receptor was derived from a woman between 65 and 79 years old with COVID-19, enrolled during active disease. Sequenced sample: peripheral blood. V usage is TRBV6-4 and J usage is TRBJ1-2; TRBD1 might be the D (6 bases). This chain's CDR3 is CASSLQGNSGYTF. The CDR3 DNA reads TGTGCCAGCAGTTTACAGGGAAACAGTGGCTACACCTTC.